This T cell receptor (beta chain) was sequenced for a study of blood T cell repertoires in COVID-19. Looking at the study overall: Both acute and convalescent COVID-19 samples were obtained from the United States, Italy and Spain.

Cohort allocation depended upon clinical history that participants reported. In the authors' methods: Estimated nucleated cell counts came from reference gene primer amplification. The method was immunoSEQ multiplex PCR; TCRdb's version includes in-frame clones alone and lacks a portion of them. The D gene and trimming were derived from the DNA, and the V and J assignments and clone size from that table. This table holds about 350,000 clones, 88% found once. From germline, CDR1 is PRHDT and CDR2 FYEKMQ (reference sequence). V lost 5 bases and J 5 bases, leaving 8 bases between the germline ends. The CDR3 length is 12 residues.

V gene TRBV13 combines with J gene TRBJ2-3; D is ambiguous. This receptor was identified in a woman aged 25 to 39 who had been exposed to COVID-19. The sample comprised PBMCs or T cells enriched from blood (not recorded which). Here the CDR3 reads CASSGTIDTQYF. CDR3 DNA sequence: TGTGCCAGCAGCGGCACTATAGATACGCAGTATTTT.